This T cell receptor (beta chain) was captured by sequencing in a study of blood T cell repertoires in COVID-19. Recovered status applied to Cohort 3 donors who had two consecutive negative PCRs. It also applied to those with clearance or with symptom resolution. From germline, CDR1 is LNHDA and CDR2 SQIVND (reference sequence). This CDR3 has 14 amino acids. V shed 5 bases and J 10 bases; nucleotides not matched to a gene: 5. Profiling relied on immunoSEQ multiplex PCR, and the TCRdb table lists in-frame clones only, not all of them. The profile shows roughly 200,000 clones, approximately 78% of them singletons. The sample holds one count of this clone.

Input material: PBMCs or T cells enriched from blood (not recorded which). The clonotype was recovered from a middle-aged man who had recovered from COVID-19. The gene calls are TRBV19 and TRBJ2-1; 13 bases align to TRBD2. CDR3 loop: CASSFSGLAGEQFF. In nucleotides, the CDR3 is TGTGCCAGTAGTTTCTCGGGACTAGCGGGGGAGCAGTTCTTC.